A selection of T cell receptor beta chains follows, all from one sample in a study of CD8 T cells in ankylosing spondylitis. TCRdb ran MiXCR on the 5' RACE reads and lists one entry per CDR3 protein. This table has hundreds of thousands of distinct CDR3 sequences, approximately 12% appearing once. Material: blood, either unsorted or a sorted T cell fraction (not recorded which). These receptors all come from a male donor with ankylosing spondylitis. CDR3s include the opening cysteine and the closing phenylalanine or tryptophan. D genes are given only for firm matches. Clone sizes are given selectively: once, few, many, or a class where the clone is expanded.

TRBV12-3/TRBV12-4	NA	few	TRBJ1-5	TGTGCCAGCAGTTTGGAGATTAGCAATCAGCCCCAGCATTTT	CASSLEISNQPQHF
TRBV5-1	NA	NA	TRBJ2-2	TGCGCCAGCAGTGGGGGAAGCAGCAACACCGGGGAGCTGTTTTTT	CASSGGSSNTGELFF
TRBV24-1	TRBD1	NA	TRBJ2-7	TGTGCCACCAGTGGACAGGGGACCTACGAGCAGTACTTC	CATSGQGTYEQYF
TRBV5-1	TRBD2	NA	TRBJ2-7	TGCGCCAGCAGCGGGAGGACTAGCGGGATTACCTACGAGCAGTACTTC	CASSGRTSGITYEQYF
TRBV4-3	NA	NA	TRBJ2-7	TGCGCCAGCAGCCAAACCCACGTTCTGGGGGACGAGCAGTACTTC	CASSQTHVLGDEQYF
TRBV7-2	TRBD2	NA	TRBJ2-7	TGTGCCAGCAGCACTTCTAGCGGCTCCTACGAGCAGTACTTC	CASSTSSGSYEQYF
TRBV7-2	NA	NA	TRBJ1-6	TGTGCCAGCAGCCTCAGGAACAGTATAAATTCACCCCTCCACTTT	CASSLRNSINSPLHF
TRBV6-2/TRBV6-3	NA	NA	TRBJ1-1	TGTGCCAGCAGTTACCCAATAGGGAACACTGAAGCTTTCTTT	CASSYPIGNTEAFF
TRBV4-2	NA	many	TRBJ2-7	TGTGCCAGCAGCCAAGCCCTTGGGGACTACGAGCAGTACTTC	CASSQALGDYEQYF
TRBV28	NA	few	TRBJ2-1	TGTGCCAGCAGTTTATTTGCGGGGGCGTCCTACAATGAGCAGTTCTTC	CASSLFAGASYNEQFF